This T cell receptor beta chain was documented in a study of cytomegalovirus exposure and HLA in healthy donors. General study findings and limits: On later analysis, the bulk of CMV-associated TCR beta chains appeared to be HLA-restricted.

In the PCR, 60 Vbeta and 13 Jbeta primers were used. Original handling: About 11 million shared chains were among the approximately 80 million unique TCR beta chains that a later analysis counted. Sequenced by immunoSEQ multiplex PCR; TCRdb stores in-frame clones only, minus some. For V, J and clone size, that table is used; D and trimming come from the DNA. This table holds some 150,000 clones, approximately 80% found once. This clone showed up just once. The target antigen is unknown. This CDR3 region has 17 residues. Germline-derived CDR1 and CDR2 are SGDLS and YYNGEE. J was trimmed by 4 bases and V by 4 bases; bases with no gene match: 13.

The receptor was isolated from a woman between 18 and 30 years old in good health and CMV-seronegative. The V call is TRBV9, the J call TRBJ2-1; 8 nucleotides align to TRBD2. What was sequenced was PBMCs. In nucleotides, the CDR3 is TGTGCCAGCAGCCCCGACCTCTCCAGCGGGGGATACAATGAGCAGTTCTTC. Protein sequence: CASSPDLSSGGYNEQFF.